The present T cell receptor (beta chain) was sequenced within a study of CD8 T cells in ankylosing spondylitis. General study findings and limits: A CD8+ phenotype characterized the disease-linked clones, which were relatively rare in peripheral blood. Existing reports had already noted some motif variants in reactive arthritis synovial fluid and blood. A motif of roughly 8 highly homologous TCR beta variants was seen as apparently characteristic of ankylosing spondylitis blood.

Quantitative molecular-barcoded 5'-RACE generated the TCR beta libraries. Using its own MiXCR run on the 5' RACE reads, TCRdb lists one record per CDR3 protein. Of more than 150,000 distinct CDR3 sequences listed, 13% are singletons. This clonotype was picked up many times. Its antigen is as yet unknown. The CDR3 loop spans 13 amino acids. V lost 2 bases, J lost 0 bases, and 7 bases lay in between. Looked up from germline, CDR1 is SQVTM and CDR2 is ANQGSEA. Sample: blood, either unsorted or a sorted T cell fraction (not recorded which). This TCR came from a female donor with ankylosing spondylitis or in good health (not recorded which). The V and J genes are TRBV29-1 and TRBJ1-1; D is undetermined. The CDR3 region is CSVESHLNTEAFF. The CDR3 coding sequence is TGCAGCGTTGAAAGCCACCTGAACACTGAAGCTTTCTTT.